Listed here are 9 T cell receptor beta chains from one sample, sequenced in a study of a mutant IDH1 vaccine in newly diagnosed glioma. These TCRs are of unknown antigen specificity. Assay used: immunoSEQ multiplex PCR; TCRdb lists only in-frame clones, some missing. The table shows about 64,000 clones, with about 73% occurring only once. Described time point: week 35, safety follow-up. Every vaccine dose comprised 300 ug of mutant IDH1 20-mer peptide plus topical imiquimod. This specimen was PBMCs, taken from a glioma patient whose treatment included an IDH1 peptide vaccine. Receptor source: a man aged 50 to 60 with glioma.

The DNA of the CDR3 is TGTGCCAGCAGCTCTGGGGCAGTGGTGAACACTGAAGCTTTCTTT. Translated: CASSSGAVVNTEAFF. V and J are TRBV7-8 and TRBJ1-1, with D perhaps TRBD1 (5 bases). The CDR3 has 15 amino acids. Per the germline V gene, CDR1 is SGHVS and CDR2 is FQNEAQ. V lost 4 bases and J 0 bases, leaving 12 bases between the germline ends.

This chain links TRBV6-6 with TRBJ2-1, with D perhaps matching TRBD2 (7 bases). The CDR3 spans 15 residues. Looked up from germline, CDR1 is MNHNY and CDR2 is SVGAGI (reference sequence). Trimming took off 5 bases at V and 10 bases at J, with 21 bases between the two ends. The CDR3 DNA follows: TGTGCCAGCAGTACCCCCAGGGGAGGGGGTGGAGAGCAGTTCTTC. It translates to CASSTPRGGGGEQFF.

J is TRBJ2-3 and V is TRBV6-5; no definite D call. V gave up 7 bases and J gave up 2 bases, with 7 bases separating them. This CDR3 region has 12 residues. Germline CDR1 MNHEY, CDR2 SVGAGI. The CDR3 DNA is TGTGCCAGCAAGGGTACCACAGATACGCAGTATTTT. Amino acid sequence: CASKGTTDTQYF.

This clone was observed a single time. The chain combines TRBV5-4 with TRBJ2-5, with 7 nucleotides matching TRBD1. CDR1 and CDR2 from the germline V gene are SGHNT and YYREEE (reference sequence). The ends lost 4 bases at V and 1 base at J; junction bases unmatched: 1. CDR3 length equals 13 residues. CDR3 loop: CASSRQGQETQYF. In nucleotides, the CDR3 is TGTGCCAGCAGCCGACAGGGCCAAGAGACCCAGTACTTC.

J is TRBJ2-2 and V is TRBV6-5, with D possibly being TRBD2 (5 bases). The CDR3 is 14 amino acids. CDR1 is MNHEY, CDR2 SVGAGI, per germline. The V end was cut by 8 bases, the J end by 5 bases, with 15 bases between. The CDR3 here is CASRGPRRTGELFF. The CDR3 DNA is TGTGCCAGCCGAGGGCCTAGAAGAACCGGGGAGCTGTTTTTT.

The J gene is TRBJ2-5, the V gene TRBV6-5; the D gene is possibly TRBD2 (7 bases). The CDR3 has 15 residues. The germline V and J ends were trimmed by 7 bases and 10 bases, with 25 bases remaining between them. Germline loops: CDR1 MNHEY, CDR2 SVGAGI. The CDR3 DNA sequence: TGTGCCAGCACCGAAAGTGCGGGGGCCCCTGGGGACCAGTACTTC. As protein: CASTESAGAPGDQYF.

V is TRBV9 and J is TRBJ1-1; 12 positions agree with TRBD1. CDR3 size: 18 residues. Looked up from germline, CDR1 is SGDLS and CDR2 is YYNGEE. Losses at the gene ends were 4 bases for V and 6 bases for J; bases not matched to a gene: 16. For the CDR3, the DNA is TGTGCCAGCAGCCCTCAACCGGGACAGGGGGCGTTTACGGCTGAAGCTTTCTTT. Its translation is CASSPQPGQGAFTAEAFF.

This clone was observed once. The chain recombines TRBV29-1 with TRBJ2-4; the D is unclear. The CDR3 consists of 12 residues. Germline values: CDR1 SQVTM, CDR2 ANQGSEA. V was shortened by 6 bases and J by 6 bases, with 12 bases between the two germline ends. The CDR3 DNA is TGCAGCGTCCTCGGGTGGGGAAACATTCAGTACTTC. Amino acids: CSVLGWGNIQYF.

V is TRBV18 and J is TRBJ2-7; 9 positions match TRBD1. V gave up 1 base and J gave up 4 bases; unmatched junction bases: 8. Looked up from germline, CDR1 is KGHSH and CDR2 is LQKENI. The CDR3 is made up of 16 amino acids. The CDR3 reads CASSPLLGQGSYEQYF. CDR3 nucleotides: TGTGCCAGCTCACCACTCCTCGGACAGGGGAGTTACGAGCAGTACTTC.